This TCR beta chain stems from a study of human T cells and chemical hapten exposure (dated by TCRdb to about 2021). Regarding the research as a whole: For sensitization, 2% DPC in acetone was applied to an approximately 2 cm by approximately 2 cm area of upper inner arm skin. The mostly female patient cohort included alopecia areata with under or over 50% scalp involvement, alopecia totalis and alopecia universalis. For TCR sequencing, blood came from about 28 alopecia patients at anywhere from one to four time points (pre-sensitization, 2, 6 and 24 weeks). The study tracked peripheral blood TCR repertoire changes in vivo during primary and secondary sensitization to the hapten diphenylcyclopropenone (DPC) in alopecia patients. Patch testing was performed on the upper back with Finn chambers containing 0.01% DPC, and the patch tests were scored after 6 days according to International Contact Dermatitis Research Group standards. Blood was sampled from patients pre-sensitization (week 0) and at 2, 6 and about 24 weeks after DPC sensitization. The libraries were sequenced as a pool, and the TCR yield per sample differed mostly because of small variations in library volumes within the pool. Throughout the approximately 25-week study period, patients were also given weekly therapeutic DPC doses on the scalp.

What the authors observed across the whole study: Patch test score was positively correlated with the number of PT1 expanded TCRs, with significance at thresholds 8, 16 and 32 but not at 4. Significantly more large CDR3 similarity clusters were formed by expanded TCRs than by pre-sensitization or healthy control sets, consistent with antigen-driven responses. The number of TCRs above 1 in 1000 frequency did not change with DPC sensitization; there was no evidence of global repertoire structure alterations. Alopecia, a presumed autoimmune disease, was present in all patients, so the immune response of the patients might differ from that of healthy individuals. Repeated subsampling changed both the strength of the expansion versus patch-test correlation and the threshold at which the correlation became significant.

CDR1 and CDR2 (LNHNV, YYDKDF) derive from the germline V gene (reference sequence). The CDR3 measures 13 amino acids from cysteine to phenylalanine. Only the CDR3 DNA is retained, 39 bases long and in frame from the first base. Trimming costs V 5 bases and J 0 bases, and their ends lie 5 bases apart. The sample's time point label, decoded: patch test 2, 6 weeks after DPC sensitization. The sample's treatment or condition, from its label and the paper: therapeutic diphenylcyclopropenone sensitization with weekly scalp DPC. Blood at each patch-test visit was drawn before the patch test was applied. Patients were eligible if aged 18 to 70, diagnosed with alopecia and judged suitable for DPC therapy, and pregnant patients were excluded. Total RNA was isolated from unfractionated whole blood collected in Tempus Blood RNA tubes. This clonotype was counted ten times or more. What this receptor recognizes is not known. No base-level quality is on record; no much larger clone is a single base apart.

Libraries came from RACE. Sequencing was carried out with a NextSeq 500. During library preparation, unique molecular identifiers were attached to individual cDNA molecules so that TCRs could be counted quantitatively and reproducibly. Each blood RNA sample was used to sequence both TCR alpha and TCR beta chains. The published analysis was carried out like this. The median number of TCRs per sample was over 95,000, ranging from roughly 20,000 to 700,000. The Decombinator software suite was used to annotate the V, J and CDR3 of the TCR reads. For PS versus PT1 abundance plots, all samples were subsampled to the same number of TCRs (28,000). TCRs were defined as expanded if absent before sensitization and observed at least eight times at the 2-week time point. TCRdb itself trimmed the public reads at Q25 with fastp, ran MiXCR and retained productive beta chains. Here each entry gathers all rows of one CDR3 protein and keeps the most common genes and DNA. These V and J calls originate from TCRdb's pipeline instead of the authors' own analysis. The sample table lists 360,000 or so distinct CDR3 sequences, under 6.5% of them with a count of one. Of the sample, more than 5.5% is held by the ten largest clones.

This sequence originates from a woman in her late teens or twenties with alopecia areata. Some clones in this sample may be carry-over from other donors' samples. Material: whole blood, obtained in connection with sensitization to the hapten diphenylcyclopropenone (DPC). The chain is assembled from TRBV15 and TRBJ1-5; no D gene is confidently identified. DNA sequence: TGTGCCACCAGCGTCAATAGCAATCAGCCCCAGCATTTT. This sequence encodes CATSVNSNQPQHF.